A selection of T cell receptor beta chains follows, all from one sample in a study of beta chain features in type 1 diabetes. Sequencing was performed with immunoSEQ multiplex PCR; in TCRdb, only in-frame clones are kept and a portion is missing. Seen here are about 340,000 clones, about 13% observed once, and the top ten hold over 0.014%. The sample was naive CD4+ T cells from blood. These receptors were taken from a young woman with type 1 diabetes. CDR3s include the opening cysteine and the closing phenylalanine or tryptophan. The order of the fields is clone size, CDR3 length, D gene, J gene, V gene, CDR3 DNA, CDR3 protein. A D gene is named only where the DNA matches it firmly. Where a row states a size, it is once, few, many or the class of an expanded clone; other rows omit it.

size: .
length: 17
D: TRBD2
J: TRBJ2-5
V: TRBV19
DNA: TGTGCCAGTAGTATGGGAGGGTTCAATTCTGGCGGGGAGACCCAGTACTTC
CDR3: CASSMGGFNSGGETQYF

size: few
length: 14
D: .
J: TRBJ1-1
V: TRBV27
DNA: TGTGCCAGCAGTAAAACAGGGACGAACACTGAAGCTTTCTTT
CDR3: CASSKTGTNTEAFF

size: .
length: 13
D: .
J: TRBJ2-5
V: TRBV6-1
DNA: TGTGCCAGCAGTGAACAGGGGAAAGAGACCCAGTACTTC
CDR3: CASSEQGKETQYF

size: .
length: 17
D: TRBD1
J: TRBJ2-1
V: TRBV19
DNA: TGTGCCAGTAGTAACCCCGGGACAGCCTTTTCCTACAATGAGCAGTTCTTC
CDR3: CASSNPGTAFSYNEQFF

size: few
length: 14
D: TRBD2
J: TRBJ2-1
V: TRBV5-4
DNA: TGTGCCACCCAATTAGCGGGAAATAGGAATGAGCAGTTCTTC
CDR3: CATQLAGNRNEQFF

size: .
length: 13
D: .
J: TRBJ1-1
V: TRBV6-5
DNA: TGTGCCAGCAGACCCCGGTGGTCCACTGAAGCTTTCTTT
CDR3: CASRPRWSTEAFF

size: .
length: 15
D: TRBD1
J: TRBJ2-1
V: TRBV4-1
DNA: TGCGCCAGCAGCCATCTTACTAGGGACAGCAATGAGCAGTTCTTC
CDR3: CASSHLTRDSNEQFF

size: few
length: 15
D: .
J: TRBJ2-1
V: TRBV21-1
DNA: TGTGCCAGCCGGCCCCGGGACAGGGGTTACAATGAGCAGTTCTTC
CDR3: CASRPRDRGYNEQFF

size: few
length: 13
D: .
J: TRBJ2-2
V: TRBV28
DNA: TGTGCCAGCAGTACAACTAGCACCGGGGAGCTGTTTTTT
CDR3: CASSTTSTGELFF

size: few
length: 14
D: TRBD1
J: TRBJ2-7
V: TRBV5-4
DNA: TGTGCCAGCAGCACTAGACAGGGGGCGAACGAGCAGTACTTC
CDR3: CASSTRQGANEQYF

size: .
length: 16
D: TRBD2
J: TRBJ2-1
V: TRBV7-9
DNA: TGTGCCAGCAGCTCAACTCGAGCGGGAGGGATCAATGAGCAGTTCTTC
CDR3: CASSSTRAGGINEQFF

size: .
length: 15
D: TRBD2
J: TRBJ2-7
V: TRBV5-4
DNA: TGTGCCAGCCGGCCGAGGGGGACTAGTACCTACGAGCAGTACTTC
CDR3: CASRPRGTSTYEQYF

size: few
length: 17
D: TRBD2
J: TRBJ2-7
V: TRBV7-9
DNA: TGTGCCAGCAGCTTAGCCGGGACTAGCGGGCTATACTACGAGCAGTACTTC
CDR3: CASSLAGTSGLYYEQYF

size: .
length: 15
D: .
J: TRBJ1-2
V: TRBV5-4
DNA: TGTGCCAGCAGCTTGGCCTTGTCCCCGGAGAATGGCTACACCTTC
CDR3: CASSLALSPENGYTF

size: few
length: 15
D: TRBD1
J: TRBJ2-1
V: TRBV6-5
DNA: TGTGCCAGCAGTTACGGGGGGACAGGATACAATGAGCAGTTCTTC
CDR3: CASSYGGTGYNEQFF

size: .
length: 15
D: .
J: TRBJ2-5
V: TRBV7-2
DNA: TGTGCCAGCAGCATCGACAGGTTGGTGGGGGAGACCCAGTACTTC
CDR3: CASSIDRLVGETQYF

size: few
length: 14
D: TRBD1
J: TRBJ1-1
V: TRBV18
DNA: TGTGCCAGCTCGACGACAGGGATGAACACTGAAGCTTTCTTT
CDR3: CASSTTGMNTEAFF

size: few
length: 17
D: TRBD1
J: TRBJ2-7
V: TRBV18
DNA: TGTGCCAGCTCACCGGGACAGGGGGCGGTTAGCCCCTACGAGCAGTACTTC
CDR3: CASSPGQGAVSPYEQYF

size: .
length: 11
D: .
J: TRBJ2-3
V: TRBV5-1
DNA: TGCGCCAGCAGCGCTAGAGATACGCAGTATTTT
CDR3: CASSARDTQYF

size: .
length: 15
D: TRBD2
J: TRBJ2-5
V: TRBV29-1
DNA: TGCAGCGTTGGGGGAAGCGGGGAGGTCGGGAAGACCCAGTACTTC
CDR3: CSVGGSGEVGKTQYF

size: .
length: 15
D: .
J: TRBJ2-1
V: TRBV5-1
DNA: TGCGCCAGCAGCTTGGACGGTAGCTCCTACAATGAGCAGTTCTTC
CDR3: CASSLDGSSYNEQFF

size: few
length: 16
D: TRBD2
J: TRBJ2-3
V: TRBV9
DNA: TGTGCCAGCAGCGTAGGGCTAGCGGGCTTCACAGATACGCAGTATTTT
CDR3: CASSVGLAGFTDTQYF

size: .
length: 12
D: .
J: TRBJ2-1
V: TRBV9
DNA: TGTGCCAGCAGGAAGGCAGGGGATGAGCAGTTCTTC
CDR3: CASRKAGDEQFF

size: .
length: 12
D: TRBD1
J: TRBJ1-2
V: TRBV7-9
DNA: TGTGCCAGCTCCACAGGGGGCTATGGCTACACCTTC
CDR3: CASSTGGYGYTF